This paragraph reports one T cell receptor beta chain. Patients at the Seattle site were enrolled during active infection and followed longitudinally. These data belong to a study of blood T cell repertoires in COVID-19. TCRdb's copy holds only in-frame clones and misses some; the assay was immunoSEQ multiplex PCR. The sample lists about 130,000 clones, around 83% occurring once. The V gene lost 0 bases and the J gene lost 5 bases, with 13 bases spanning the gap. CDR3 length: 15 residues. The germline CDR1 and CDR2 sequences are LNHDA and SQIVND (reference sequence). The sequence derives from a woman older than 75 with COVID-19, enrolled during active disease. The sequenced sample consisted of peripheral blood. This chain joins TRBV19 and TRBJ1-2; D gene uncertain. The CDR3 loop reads CASSIEAVARYGYTF. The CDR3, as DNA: TGTGCCAGTAGTATAGAAGCGGTCGCTCGTTATGGCTACACCTTC.